Sequencing of this T cell receptor beta chain was carried out in a study of identical twins. Study results and caveats: Beta clonotypes that were abundant in cord blood contained fewer insertions, a pattern absent from memory repertoires.

TCRdb re-called the 5' RACE reads with MiXCR, one entry per CDR3 protein. The sample holds more than 1.5 million distinct CDR3 sequences, under 35% seen once. With respect to this clonotype: Its cognate antigen is unknown.

Germline V gives CDR1 PRHDT, CDR2 FYEKMQ (reference sequence). CDR3 length: 13 residues. V was trimmed by 5 bases and J by 10 bases, leaving 15 bases between them. This TCR came from a newborn girl in good health. The chain recombines TRBV13 with TRBJ2-1, with D possibly being TRBD1 or TRBD2 (6 bases each). What was sequenced was cord blood. The CDR3 nucleotides read TGTGCCAGCAGCACGGGGGCGGCTATAGAGCAGTTCTTC. It codes for CASSTGAAIEQFF. The full variable domain, in which reference TRBV13 and TRBJ2-1 provide the parts outside the CDR3, is AAGVIQSPRHLIKEKRETATLKCYPIPRHDTVYWYQQGPGQDPQFLISFYEKMQSDKGSIPDRFSAQQFSDYHSELNMSSLELGDSALYFCASSTGAAIEQFFGPGTRLTVL.